The next 18 T cell receptor beta chains were all read from a single sample in a study of graft-versus-host responses after intestinal transplantation. Here immunoSEQ multiplex PCR was the method, and the copy in TCRdb shows in-frame clones only, minus some. The sample lists over 60,000 clones, approximately 92% occurring once. The material sequenced was bone marrow, taken approximately 740 days after intestinal transplantation. The receptors were gathered from a human patient who received an intestinal transplant, so some T cells may come from the graft donor.

The V call is TRBV6-5, the J call TRBJ2-7; the match to TRBD1 covers 11 bases. The CDR3 consists of 14 residues. With 4 bases clipped from V and 5 bases from J, the junction kept 4 bases outside the gene matches. The V gene's germline CDR1 is MNHEY and CDR2 SVGAGI. CDR3 sequence (DNA): TGTGCCAGCAGTTGGGGGACAGGGGGTAACGAGCAGTACTTC. Its protein product is CASSWGTGGNEQYF.

The chain links TRBV4-1 to TRBJ2-7; TRBD1 agrees at 7 bases. V was clipped by 4 bases and J by 2 bases; unmatched bases: 14. The V gene's germline CDR1 is MGHRA and CDR2 YSYEKL. There are 17 residues in the CDR3. The CDR3 loop is CASSPTLDRDRTYEQYF. The DNA of the CDR3 is TGCGCCAGCAGCCCGACACTCGACCGGGACAGAACCTACGAGCAGTACTTC.

The chain employs TRBV10-2 and TRBJ2-7; D call uncertain. The V gene's germline CDR1 is WSHSY and CDR2 SAAADI. Trimming took 0 bases from V and 3 from J, leaving 6 bases between them. The CDR3 loop spans 13 amino acids. This CDR3 reads CASSESIDYEQYF. The CDR3 bases are TGCGCCAGCAGTGAGTCGATTGACTACGAGCAGTACTTC.

The chain joins TRBV5-1 to TRBJ1-2; 12 nucleotides agree with TRBD1. V lost 0 bases to trimming and J lost 7 bases; unmatched junction nucleotides: 1. Germline V gene lookup returns CDR1 SGHRS and CDR2 YFSETQ. The CDR3 totals 14 residues. This CDR3 reads CASSLEGQGAGYTF. DNA for the CDR3: TGCGCCAGCAGCTTGGAGGGACAGGGGGCTGGCTACACCTTC.

This chain joins TRBV19 and TRBJ1-1; TRBD1 is a possible D gene (5 bases). The CDR3 has 14 amino acids. Looked up from germline, CDR1 is LNHDA and CDR2 is SQIVND (reference sequence). Between the trimmed V and J ends, which lost 3 bases and 4 bases, there was a span of 12 bases. Here the CDR3 DNA reads TGTGCCAGTAGTATTCTCGGGACGGGCACTGAAGCTTTCTTT. It is translated as CASSILGTGTEAFF.

This sequence joins TRBV6-6 and TRBJ2-6, with D possibly matching TRBD2 (5 bases). This CDR3 region has 15 residues. CDR1 is MNHNY and CDR2 is SVGAGI in the germline V gene (reference sequence). The V gene lost 5 bases and the J gene lost 0 bases, with 8 bases spanning the gap. CDR3 protein: CASSPGISGANVLTF. DNA of the CDR3: TGTGCCAGCAGTCCCGGGATCTCTGGGGCCAACGTCCTGACTTTC.

This rearrangement joins TRBV7-6 to TRBJ2-5; tentatively, D is TRBD2 (5 bases). V gave up 5 bases and J gave up 11 bases, with 15 bases separating them. This CDR3 comprises 12 residues. From germline, CDR1 is SGHVS and CDR2 FNYEAQ. This CDR3 reads CASSLSAGEQYF. In DNA form, the CDR3 reads TGTGCCAGCAGCCTATCGGCCGGGGAGCAGTACTTC.

This clone was detected once. J is TRBJ2-2 and V is TRBV6-6; D possibly corresponds to TRBD1 (5 bases). Germline CDR1 and CDR2: MNHNY and SVGAGI (reference sequence). The CDR3 spans 12 residues. Trimming cost V 8 bases and J 5 bases, with 9 bases left between them. The CDR3 DNA reads as TGTGCCAGCGTTACAGGAACCGGGGAGCTGTTTTTT. Translation gives CASVTGTGELFF.

This chain joins TRBV2 and TRBJ2-7; D is ambiguous. Trimming left V 5 bases short and J 3 bases short, with 11 bases between. This CDR3 is 13 amino acids long. From germline, CDR1 is SNHLY and CDR2 FYNNEI. CDR3 nucleotide sequence: TGTGCCAGCAGTAGAGGTGGGGACTACGAGCAGTACTTC. Protein: CASSRGGDYEQYF.

By share, this clone counts as medium-sized. This chain uses TRBV6-4 with TRBJ2-2; 7 nucleotides align to TRBD2. Trimming at V came to 2 bases and at J to 6 bases, leaving 0 bases not matched to a gene. The CDR3 extends over 13 amino acids. The germline V gene encodes CDR1 MRHNA and CDR2 SNTAGT. The CDR3 sequence: CASSDGGAGELFF. In nucleotides, the CDR3 is TGTGCCAGCAGTGACGGGGGGGCCGGGGAGCTGTTTTTT.

This chain connects TRBV9 to TRBJ2-7; 8 nucleotides match TRBD1. This CDR3 spans 14 amino acids. CDR1 and CDR2 from the germline V gene are SGDLS and YYNGEE. V shed 6 bases, J shed 5 bases, and the junction held 10 bases outside the gene matches. CDR3 in DNA: TGTGCCAGCACCCGTGGACAGGGCACCAACGAGCAGTACTTC. Protein: CASTRGQGTNEQYF.

This clone was seen only a few times. CDR3 in amino acids: CASSYFTGHGYTF. The CDR3 DNA sequence: TGTGCCAGCAGTTATTTTACAGGCCATGGCTACACCTTC. The rearrangement joins TRBV6-5 to TRBJ1-2; TRBD1 might be the D (5 bases). The CDR3 contains 13 residues. Trimming shortened V by 3 bases and J by 6 bases, and 11 bases separated the two germline ends. Germline-derived CDR1 and CDR2 are MNHEY and SVGAGI.

A single count supports this clone. The V call is TRBV29-1, the J call TRBJ2-7; D might be TRBD1 or TRBD2, each matching 5 bases. The J call is doubtful: the DNA matches TRBJ2-1 better. The CDR3 consists of 15 residues. The germline V gene encodes CDR1 SQVTM and CDR2 ANQGSEA. The CDR3 sequence is CSGAGTYQYHNEQFF. For the CDR3, the DNA is TGCAGCGGTGCCGGGACCTACCAGTACCACAATGAGCAGTTCTTC.

The chain employs TRBV6-6 and TRBJ1-2, with a possible D match to TRBD1 (5 bases). V lost 4 bases, J lost 4 bases, and 16 bases lay in between. The germline CDR1 and CDR2 sequences are MNHNY and SVGAGI (reference sequence). CDR3 size: 15 residues. CDR3 protein: CASSSRGGLFYGYTF. CDR3 sequence (DNA): TGTGCCAGCAGTTCGCGGGGCGGACTCTTCTATGGCTACACCTTC.

The rearrangement uses TRBV7-2 and TRBJ2-7; no definite D call. Germline values: CDR1 SGHTA, CDR2 FQGNSA. The CDR3 has 15 residues. The V and J ends lost 2 bases and 3 bases respectively, with 14 bases between them. CDR3 sequence reads: CASSLLRQALYEQYF. The CDR3 nucleotides are TGTGCCAGCAGCTTATTGCGGCAGGCCCTCTACGAGCAGTACTTC.

The V call is TRBV19, the J call TRBJ1-1; D is undetermined. V was shortened by 7 bases and J by 4 bases, with 16 bases between the two germline ends. The germline CDR1 and CDR2 sequences are LNHDA and SQIVND (reference sequence). The CDR3 is 14 residues long. The DNA of the CDR3 is TGTGCCAGTAAATCCCGGATTCGCGGCACTGAAGCTTTCTTT. Translating it yields CASKSRIRGTEAFF. Full variable domain (rest looked up from reference TRBV19 and TRBJ1-1): DGGITQSPKYLFRKEGQNVTLSCEQNLNHDAMYWYRQDPGQGLRLIYYSQIVNDFQKGDIAEGYSVSREKKESFPLTVTSAQKNPTAFYLCASKSRIRGTEAFFGQGTRLTVV.

This clone was seen more than once but under ten times. The chain employs TRBV27 and TRBJ1-2; 11 bases match TRBD1. Germline CDR1 MNHEY, CDR2 SMNVEV (reference sequence). J gave up 8 bases and V 4 bases, and 3 bases lay outside the gene matches. This CDR3 is 13 amino acids long. This CDR3 is CASSWGQGEGYTF. The CDR3, as DNA: TGTGCCAGCAGTTGGGGACAGGGGGAAGGCTACACCTTC.

This clone was seen once. The V call is TRBV5-4, the J call TRBJ1-2; D perhaps matches TRBD1 (5 bases). The CDR3 has 12 residues. Trimming took off 4 bases at V and 8 bases at J, with 12 bases between the two ends. Looked up from germline, CDR1 is SGHNT and CDR2 is YYREEE (reference sequence). The CDR3 nucleotides read TGTGCCAGCAGCGCCGGGACTTCCGGCTACACCTTC. Residues: CASSAGTSGYTF.